One and the same sample provided the 8 T cell receptor beta chains below, sequenced in a study of PD-L1 blockade in urothelial cancer. Measured with immunoSEQ multiplex PCR; TCRdb has only the in-frame clones, and not every one. The sample shows about 37,000 clones, 82% of them seen only once. The starting material was PBMCs, obtained around atezolizumab (anti-PD-L1) treatment. The source is a man aged 60 to 75 with urothelial cancer.

The rearrangement joins TRBV9 to TRBJ1-1, with D unclear. Trimming cost V 3 bases and J 6 bases, with 18 bases left between them. CDR3 length: 15 amino acids. The germline V gene has CDR1 SGDLS and CDR2 YYNGEE. The CDR3 sequence is CASSAAGGPGAEAFF. The CDR3 DNA reads TGTGCCAGCAGCGCCGCGGGTGGCCCAGGCGCTGAAGCTTTCTTT.

This chain uses TRBV28 with TRBJ1-5, with a possible D match to TRBD1 (6 bases). The CDR3 is 14 residues long. Germline assignment: CDR1 MDHEN and CDR2 SYDVKM. V was cut by 8 bases and J by 9 bases, with 20 bases left in between. CDR3 coding DNA: TGTGCCAGCCGACTAACAGGGATAGATGGGCCCCAGCATTTT. Its translation: CASRLTGIDGPQHF.

The chain has TRBV28 and TRBJ2-7; the D gene is possibly TRBD1 (6 bases). The germline V and J ends were trimmed by 6 bases and 5 bases, with 20 bases remaining between them. Germline CDR1 and CDR2: MDHEN and SYDVKM. The CDR3 is 15 amino acids. CDR3 in DNA: TGTGCCAGCAGGTCCTCCGGGACACCGCGGGACGAGCAGTACTTC. As protein: CASRSSGTPRDEQYF.

This sequence joins TRBV6-5 and TRBJ1-2, with D tentatively TRBD1 (5 bases). Germline V lookup: CDR1 MNHEY, CDR2 SVGAGI. V lost 2 bases to trimming and J lost 4 bases, with 17 bases between them. The CDR3 spans 16 residues. DNA of the CDR3: TGTGCCAGCAGTTACGGGACGGGGGGGTATAGCTATGGCTACACCTTC. This sequence encodes CASSYGTGGYSYGYTF.

CDR3 DNA: TGCGCCAGCAGCCTCCTGGCCGGGACAGGGAATCAGCCCCAGCATTTT. It encodes CASSLLAGTGNQPQHF. This rearrangement joins TRBV4-1 to TRBJ1-5, with TRBD1 identical over 9 bases. The CDR3 has 16 residues. The germline V gene encodes CDR1 MGHRA and CDR2 YSYEKL. After removal of 4 bases from V and 4 bases from J, the junction contained 8 bases not matched to a gene.

The chain employs TRBV7-2 and TRBJ2-3, with a tentative D call TRBD2 (5 bases). The CDR3 totals 16 residues. Germline V gene data show CDR1 as SGHTA and CDR2 as FQGNSA. Trimming cost V 2 bases and J 5 bases, with 17 bases left between them. The CDR3 DNA reads TGTGCCAGCAGCTTATCTAGCTCCAAAGGCCTAGATACGCAGTATTTT. The encoded protein is CASSLSSSKGLDTQYF.

This chain uses TRBV5-6 with TRBJ1-2; tentatively, D is TRBD1 (5 bases). Trimming removed 5 bases from V and 4 bases from J, with 15 bases in between. From germline, CDR1 is SGHDT and CDR2 YYEEEE. There are 14 residues in the CDR3. The CDR3 DNA reads TGTGCCAGCAGATCTCGACAGACCGTCTATGGCTACACCTTC. Translated, it gives CASRSRQTVYGYTF.

This clone was picked up one time. This CDR3 is CASSVLQGRNEQFF. The DNA of the CDR3 is TGTGCCAGCAGCGTCCTACAGGGTCGCAATGAGCAGTTCTTC. The chain joins TRBV9 to TRBJ2-1, with a weak D call TRBD1 (6 bases). The CDR3 runs 14 residues. Germline V gene lookup returns CDR1 SGDLS and CDR2 YYNGEE. V was pared by 2 bases and J by 6 bases, with 12 bases between.